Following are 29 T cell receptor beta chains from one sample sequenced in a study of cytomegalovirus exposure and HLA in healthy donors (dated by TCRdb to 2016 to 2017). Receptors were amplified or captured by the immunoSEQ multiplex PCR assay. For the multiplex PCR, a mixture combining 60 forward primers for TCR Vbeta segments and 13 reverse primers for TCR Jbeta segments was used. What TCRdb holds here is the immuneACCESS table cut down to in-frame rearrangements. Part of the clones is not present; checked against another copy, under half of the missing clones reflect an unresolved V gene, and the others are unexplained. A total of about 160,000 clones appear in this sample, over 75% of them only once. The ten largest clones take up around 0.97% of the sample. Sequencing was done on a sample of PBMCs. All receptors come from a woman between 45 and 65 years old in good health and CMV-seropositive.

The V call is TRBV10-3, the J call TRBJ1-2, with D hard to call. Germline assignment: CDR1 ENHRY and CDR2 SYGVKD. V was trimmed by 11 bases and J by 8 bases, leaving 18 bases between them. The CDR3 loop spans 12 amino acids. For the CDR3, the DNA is TGTGCCGTATCCGGGAGCTTTTGGGGCTACACCTTC. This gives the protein CAVSGSFWGYTF.

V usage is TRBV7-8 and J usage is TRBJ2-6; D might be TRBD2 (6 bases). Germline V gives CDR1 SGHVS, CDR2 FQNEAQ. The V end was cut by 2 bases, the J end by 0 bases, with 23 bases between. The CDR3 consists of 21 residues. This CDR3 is CASSLISMGGLSPSGANVLTF. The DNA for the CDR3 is TGTGCCAGCAGCTTAATAAGTATGGGGGGACTCTCACCCTCTGGGGCCAACGTCCTGACTTTC. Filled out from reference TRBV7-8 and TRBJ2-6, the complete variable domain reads GAGVSQSPRYKVAKRGQDVALRCDPISGHVSLFWYQQALGQGPEFLTYFQNEAQLDKSGLPSDRFFAERPEGSVSTLKIQRTQQEDSAVYLCASSLISMGGLSPSGANVLTFGAGSRLTVL.

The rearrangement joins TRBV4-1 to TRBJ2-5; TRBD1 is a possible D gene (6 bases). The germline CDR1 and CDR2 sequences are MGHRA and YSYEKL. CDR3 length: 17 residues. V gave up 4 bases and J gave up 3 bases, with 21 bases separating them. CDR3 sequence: CASSPTIRSTGEETQYF. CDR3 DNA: TGCGCCAGCAGCCCGACCATCCGATCGACAGGAGAAGAGACCCAGTACTTC.

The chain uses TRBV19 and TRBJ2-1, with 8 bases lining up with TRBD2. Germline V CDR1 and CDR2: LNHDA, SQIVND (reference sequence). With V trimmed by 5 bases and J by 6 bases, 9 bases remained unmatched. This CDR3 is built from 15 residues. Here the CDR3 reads CASSRRGGPGNEQFF. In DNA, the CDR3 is TGTGCCAGTAGTCGTCGGGGGGGGCCAGGCAATGAGCAGTTCTTC.

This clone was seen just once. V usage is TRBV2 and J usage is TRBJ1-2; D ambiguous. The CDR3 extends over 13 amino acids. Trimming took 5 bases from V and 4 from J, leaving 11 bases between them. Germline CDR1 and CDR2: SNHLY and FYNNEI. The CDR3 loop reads CASSTLKIYGYTF. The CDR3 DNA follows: TGTGCCAGCAGTACTCTTAAAATCTATGGCTACACCTTC.

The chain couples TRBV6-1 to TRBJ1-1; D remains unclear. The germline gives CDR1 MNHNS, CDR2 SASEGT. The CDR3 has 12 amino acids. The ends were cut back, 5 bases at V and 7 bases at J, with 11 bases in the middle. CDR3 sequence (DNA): TGTGCCAGCAGTCTCCGGGAGTTTGAAGCTTTCTTT. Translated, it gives CASSLREFEAFF.

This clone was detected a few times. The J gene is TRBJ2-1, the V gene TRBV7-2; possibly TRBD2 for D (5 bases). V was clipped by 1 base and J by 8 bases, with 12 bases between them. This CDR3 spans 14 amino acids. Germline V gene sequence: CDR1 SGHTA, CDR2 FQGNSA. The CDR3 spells CASSLDAAGDEQFF. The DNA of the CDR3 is TGTGCCAGCAGCTTAGACGCGGCCGGGGATGAGCAGTTCTTC. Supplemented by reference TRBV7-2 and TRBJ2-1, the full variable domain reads GAGVSQSPSNKVTEKGKDVELRCDPISGHTALYWYRQSLGQGLEFLIYFQGNSAPDKSGLPSDRFSAERTGGSVSTLTIQRTQQEDSAVYLCASSLDAAGDEQFFGPGTRLTVL.

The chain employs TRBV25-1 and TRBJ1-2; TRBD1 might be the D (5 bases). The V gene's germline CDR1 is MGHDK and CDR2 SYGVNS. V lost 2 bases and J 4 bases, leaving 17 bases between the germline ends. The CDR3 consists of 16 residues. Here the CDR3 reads CASSEPGQGQGYGYTF. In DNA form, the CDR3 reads TGTGCCAGCAGTGAACCCGGGCAGGGTCAGGGCTATGGCTACACCTTC.

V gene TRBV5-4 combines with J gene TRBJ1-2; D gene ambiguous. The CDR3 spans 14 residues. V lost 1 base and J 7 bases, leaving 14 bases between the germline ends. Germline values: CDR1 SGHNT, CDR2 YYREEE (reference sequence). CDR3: CASSLPGRAGGYTF. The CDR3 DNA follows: TGTGCCAGCAGCTTGCCGGGGAGGGCGGGTGGCTACACCTTC.

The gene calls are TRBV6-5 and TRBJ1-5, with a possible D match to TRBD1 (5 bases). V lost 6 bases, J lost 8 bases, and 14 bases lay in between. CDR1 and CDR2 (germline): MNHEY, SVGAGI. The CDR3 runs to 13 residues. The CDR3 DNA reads TGTGCCAGCAGACGAACAGGCGACGAGCCCCAGCATTTT. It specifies CASRRTGDEPQHF.

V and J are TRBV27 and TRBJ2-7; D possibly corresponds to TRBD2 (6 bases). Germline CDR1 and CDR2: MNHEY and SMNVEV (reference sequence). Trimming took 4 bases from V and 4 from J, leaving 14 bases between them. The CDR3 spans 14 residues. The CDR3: CASSSGLGPYEQYF. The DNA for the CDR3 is TGTGCCAGCAGTTCGGGACTGGGGCCTTACGAGCAGTACTTC.

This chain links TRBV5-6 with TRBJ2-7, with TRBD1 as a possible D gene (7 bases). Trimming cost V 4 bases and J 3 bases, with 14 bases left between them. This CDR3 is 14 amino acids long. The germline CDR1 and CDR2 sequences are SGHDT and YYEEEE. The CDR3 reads CASSLGQGGYEQYF. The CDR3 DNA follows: TGTGCCAGCAGCCTGGGTCAGGGGGGCTACGAGCAGTACTTC.

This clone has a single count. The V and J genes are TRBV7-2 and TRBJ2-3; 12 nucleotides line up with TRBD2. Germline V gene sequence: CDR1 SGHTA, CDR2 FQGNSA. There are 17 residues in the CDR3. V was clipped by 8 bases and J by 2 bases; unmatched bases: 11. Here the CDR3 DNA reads TGTGCCAGCTCAACAGAGCTAGCGGGGGGGCCCACAGATACGCAGTATTTT. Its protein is CASSTELAGGPTDTQYF.

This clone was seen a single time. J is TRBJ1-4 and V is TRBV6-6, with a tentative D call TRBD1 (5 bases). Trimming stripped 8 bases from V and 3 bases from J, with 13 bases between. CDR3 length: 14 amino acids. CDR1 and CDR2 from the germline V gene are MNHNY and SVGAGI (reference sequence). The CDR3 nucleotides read TGTGCCAGCTGTTCGGGGGTGGCTAATGAAAAACTGTTTTTT. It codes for CASCSGVANEKLFF.

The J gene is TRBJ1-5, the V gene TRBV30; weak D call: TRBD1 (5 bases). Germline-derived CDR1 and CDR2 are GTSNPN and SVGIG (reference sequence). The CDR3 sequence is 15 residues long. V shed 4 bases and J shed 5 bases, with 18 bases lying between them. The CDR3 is CAWNEGAGPHQPQHF. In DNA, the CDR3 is TGTGCCTGGAACGAAGGGGCCGGGCCCCATCAGCCCCAGCATTTT.

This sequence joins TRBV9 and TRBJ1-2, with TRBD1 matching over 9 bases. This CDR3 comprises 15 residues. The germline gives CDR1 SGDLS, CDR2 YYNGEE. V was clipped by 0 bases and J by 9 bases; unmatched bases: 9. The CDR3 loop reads CASSVDPGQGSSYTF. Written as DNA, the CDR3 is TGTGCCAGCAGCGTAGACCCGGGACAGGGTAGTAGCTACACCTTC.

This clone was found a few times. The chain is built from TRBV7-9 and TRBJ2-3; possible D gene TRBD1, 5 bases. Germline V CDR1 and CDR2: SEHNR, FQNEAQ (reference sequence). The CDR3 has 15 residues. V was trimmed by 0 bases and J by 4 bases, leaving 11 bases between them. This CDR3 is CASSLAFRVPDTQYF. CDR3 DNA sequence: TGTGCCAGCAGCTTAGCGTTCAGGGTACCAGATACGCAGTATTTT.

CDR3 region: CASSRWQGLDTQYF. CDR3 nucleotide sequence: TGTGCCAGCAGCAGGTGGCAGGGGTTGGATACGCAGTATTTT. This chain uses TRBV2 with TRBJ2-3; tentative D call: TRBD1 (6 bases). V lost 6 bases to trimming and J lost 6 bases, with 16 bases between them. CDR3 length: 14 residues. Per the germline V gene, CDR1 is SNHLY and CDR2 is FYNNEI.

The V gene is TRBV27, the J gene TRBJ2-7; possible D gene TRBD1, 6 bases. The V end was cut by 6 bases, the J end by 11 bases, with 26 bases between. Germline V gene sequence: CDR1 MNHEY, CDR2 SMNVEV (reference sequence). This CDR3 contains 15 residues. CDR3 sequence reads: CASSLSRATGRFEYF. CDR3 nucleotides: TGTGCCAGCAGCCTAAGTCGGGCGACAGGTCGGTTCGAGTACTTC.

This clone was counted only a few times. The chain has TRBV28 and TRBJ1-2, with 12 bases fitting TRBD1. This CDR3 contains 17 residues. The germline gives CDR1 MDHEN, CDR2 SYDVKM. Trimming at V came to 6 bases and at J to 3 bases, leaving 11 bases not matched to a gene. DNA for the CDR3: TGTGCCAGCAGACTACTCGGGACAGGGGGCCTTGACTATGGCTACACCTTC. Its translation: CASRLLGTGGLDYGYTF.

CDR3 nucleotide sequence: TGCGCCAGCAGCAAGACAGGTGAACTTGGAGATACGCAGTATTTT. Translating gives CASSKTGELGDTQYF. The chain links TRBV5-1 to TRBJ2-3; D perhaps matches TRBD1 (6 bases). The ends were cut back, 4 bases at V and 5 bases at J, with 17 bases in the middle. The CDR3 sequence is 15 residues long. Germline V lookup: CDR1 SGHRS, CDR2 YFSETQ.

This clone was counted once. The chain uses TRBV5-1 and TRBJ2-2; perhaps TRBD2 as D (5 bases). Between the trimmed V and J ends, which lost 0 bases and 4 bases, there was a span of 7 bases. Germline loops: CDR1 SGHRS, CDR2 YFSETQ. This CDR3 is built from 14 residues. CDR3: CASSLGGPTGELFF. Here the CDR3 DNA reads TGCGCCAGCAGCTTGGGAGGGCCCACCGGGGAGCTGTTTTTT.

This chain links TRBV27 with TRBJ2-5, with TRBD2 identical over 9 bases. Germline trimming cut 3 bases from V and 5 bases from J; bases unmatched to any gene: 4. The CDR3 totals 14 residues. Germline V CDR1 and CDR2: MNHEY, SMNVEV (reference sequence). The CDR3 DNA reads TGTGCCAGCAGTTTTAGCGGGAGCGTGGAGACCCAGTACTTC. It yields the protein CASSFSGSVETQYF.

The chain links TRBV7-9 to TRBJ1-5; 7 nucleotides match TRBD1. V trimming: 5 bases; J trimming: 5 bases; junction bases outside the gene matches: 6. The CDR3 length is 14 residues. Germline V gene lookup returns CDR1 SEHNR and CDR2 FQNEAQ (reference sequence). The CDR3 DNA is TGTGCCAGCAGCCCGGCAGGGGGAGATCAGCCCCAGCATTTT. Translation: CASSPAGGDQPQHF. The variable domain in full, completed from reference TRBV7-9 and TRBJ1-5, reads DTGVSQNPRHKITKRGQNVTFRCDPISEHNRLYWYRQTLGQGPEFLTYFQNEAQLEKSRLLSDRFSAERPKGSFSTLEIQRTEQGDSAMYLCASSPAGGDQPQHFGDGTRLSIL.

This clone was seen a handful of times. The CDR3 DNA is TGTGCCACCAGCAGAGACAGAGGGTACGGGGACACAGATACGCAGTATTTT. Translating it yields CATSRDRGYGDTDTQYF. The chain has TRBV15 and TRBJ2-3, with TRBD2 as a possible D gene (5 bases). The germline V gene encodes CDR1 LNHNV and CDR2 YYDKDF (reference sequence). This CDR3 is built from 17 residues. The germline V and J ends were trimmed by 0 bases and 2 bases, with 15 bases remaining between them. The whole variable domain, filled in from reference TRBV15 and TRBJ2-3, reads DAMVIQNPRYQVTQFGKPVTLSCSQTLNHNVMYWYQQKSSQAPKLLFHYYDKDFNNEADTPDNFQSRRPNTSFCFLDIRSPGLGDTAMYLCATSRDRGYGDTDTQYFGPGTRLTVL.

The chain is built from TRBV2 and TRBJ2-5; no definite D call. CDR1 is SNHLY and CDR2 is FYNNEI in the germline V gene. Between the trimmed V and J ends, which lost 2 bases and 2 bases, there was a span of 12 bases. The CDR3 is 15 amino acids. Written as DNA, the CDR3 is TGTGCCAGCAGTGAATCCGGAGAATCTCAAGAGACCCAGTACTTC. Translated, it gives CASSESGESQETQYF.

In nucleotides, the CDR3 is TGTGCCAGCAGCCGCGGGACCGCTCAAGAGACCCAGTACTTC. Translation gives CASSRGTAQETQYF. The chain carries TRBV5-8 and TRBJ2-5; a possible D gene is TRBD2 (6 bases). Germline V gives CDR1 SGHTS, CDR2 YDEGEE. This CDR3 has 14 amino acids. V lost 4 bases and J lost 2, with 12 bases in between.

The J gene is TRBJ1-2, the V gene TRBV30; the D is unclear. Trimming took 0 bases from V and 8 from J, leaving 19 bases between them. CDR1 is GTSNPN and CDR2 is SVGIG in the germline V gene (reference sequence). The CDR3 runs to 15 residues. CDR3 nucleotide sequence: TGTGCCTGGAGTGTACGAGAGGACTTCCCACGGGGCTACACCTTC. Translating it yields CAWSVREDFPRGYTF.

CDR3 loop: CASSFENRGIPGGPLHF. The CDR3 coding sequence is TGTGCCAGCAGCTTTGAAAACAGGGGGATCCCCGGGGGACCCCTCCACTTT. This chain connects TRBV11-2 to TRBJ1-6; 8 bases line up with TRBD1. Germline V lookup: CDR1 SGHAT, CDR2 FQNNGV. The V gene end was trimmed by 3 bases and the J gene end by 12 bases; junction bases not matched to a gene: 16. CDR3 length equals 17 residues.